This T cell receptor (beta chain) was observed in a study of blood T cell repertoires in COVID-19. Study summary: The cDNA or gDNA used as material had been derived from T cells, B-cell-depleted T cells, or PBMCs.

CDR3 length equals 13 residues. Trimming removed 2 bases from V and 6 bases from J, with 7 bases in between. Germline V gives CDR1 LNHDA, CDR2 SQIVND (reference sequence). Original analysis: Amplified reference gene primers provided the basis for estimating nucleated cell counts. Repertoires were generated with immunoSEQ multiplex PCR, while TCRdb's copy carries only in-frame clones and drops some. The V and J calls and clone size are taken from that table; D and trimming were inferred from the DNA. The sample has 250,000 to 300,000 clones, about 86% seen once; the top ten hold over 9.5%. Seattle participants joined during active infection and were tracked over time.

The source material was peripheral blood. The origin of this receptor is a woman between 25 and 40 years old with COVID-19, enrolled during active disease. V gene TRBV19 combines with J gene TRBJ2-2; TRBD2 is a possible D gene (5 bases). The CDR3 nucleotides read TGTGCCAGTAGTATACGGGGAGCCGGGGAGCTGTTTTTT. It is translated as CASSIRGAGELFF.